Included here is one TCR beta chain sequence, with context. As processed by the authors: Researchers report that nucleated cell counts were estimated from reference gene primer amplification. Assay used: immunoSEQ multiplex PCR; TCRdb lists only in-frame clones, some missing. From that table come the V and J calls and clone size; the DNA was used to work out D and trimming. This sample yields around 87,000 clones, of which 70% to 90% are seen a single time; under 10% belongs to the top ten. The CDR3 is 18 amino acids. Trimming at V came to 0 bases and at J to 0 bases, leaving 8 bases not matched to a gene. Germline-derived CDR1 and CDR2 are LGHNA and YNFKEQ. The source of the sample is a study of blood T cell repertoires in COVID-19.

The receptor was derived from a man aged 50 to 59 with acute or convalescent COVID-19. The specimen was peripheral blood. J is TRBJ1-3 and V is TRBV4-2; TRBD1 agrees at 7 bases. The DNA of the CDR3 is TGTGCCAGCAGCCAAGATAGCAGGGGGGCCAGCTCTGGAAACACCATATATTTT. This sequence encodes CASSQDSRGASSGNTIYF.